The clone carrying this T cell receptor beta chain was recorded once. No antigen is known for it. The identical CDR3 is also encoded by other nucleotide sequences in the sample. The sample is drawn from a study of shared clonotypes between healthy human individuals. Findings of the study overall: It was expected that sequencing depth would affect clonotype sharing among donors. Blood alone was sampled, and tissue repertoires likely differ.

CDR1 SGHRS and CDR2 YFSETQ come from the germline V gene. This CDR3 is built from 15 residues. With V trimmed by 4 bases and J by 4 bases, 7 bases remained unmatched. The table came from immunoSEQ multiplex PCR; TCRdb's copy has only in-frame clones and leaves some out. The table records some 2.1 million clones, approximately 94% of them present only once. Naive CD8 cells, CD45RO-negative and positively selected for CCR7, excluded terminally differentiated effector memory CD45RA+ cells. The chain has TRBV5-1 and TRBJ2-1; 8 nucleotides align to TRBD2. The TCR comes from a young man in good health. Sequences were obtained from naive CD8+ T cells sorted from blood. As DNA, the CDR3 is TGCGCCAGCAGCGCAAGCGGGGGTAGTTACAATGAGCAGTTCTTC. The encoded protein is CASSASGGSYNEQFF.